The 19 T cell receptor beta chains listed next were all sequenced from one sample in a study of T cell responses to AZD1222 COVID-19 vaccine. Sequenced by immunoSEQ multiplex PCR; TCRdb stores in-frame clones only, minus some. The sample has around 94,000 clones; 88% are singletons. The sample consisted of peripheral blood, taken on day 0 of AZD1222 vaccination. These receptors were obtained from an adult in good health.

This chain uses TRBV12-3 or TRBV12-4 with TRBJ2-5; 10 bases are shared with TRBD1. This CDR3 is 13 amino acids long. J lost 9 bases, V lost 6 bases, and 7 bases had no gene match. As DNA, the CDR3 is TGTGCCAGCAGGGGGACAGGGGACTTGTCCCAGTACTTC. This encodes CASRGTGDLSQYF.

V usage is TRBV4-3 and J usage is TRBJ1-4; no clear D. CDR1 and CDR2 from the germline V gene are LGHNA and YSLEER. Trimming cost V 1 base and J 2 bases, with 8 bases left between them. CDR3 length: 15 amino acids. The CDR3 DNA reads TGCGCCAGCAGCCAAGGGTACTTGACTAATGAAAAACTGTTTTTT. Its translation: CASSQGYLTNEKLFF.

This clone was counted once. A read error may produce the germline difference seen at one junction end. The gene calls are TRBV29-1 and TRBJ1-2; 7 positions match TRBD1. The CDR3 has 12 residues. Germline V gene lookup returns CDR1 SQVTM and CDR2 ANQGSEA. DNA of the CDR3: TGTAGCGTTGACTACAGGGGCGGTGGCTACACCTTC. Encoded protein: CSVDYRGGGYTF.

This rearrangement joins TRBV6-5 to TRBJ2-7, with 9 positions matching TRBD1. Trimming cost V 7 bases and J 6 bases; bases outside gene matches: 13. This CDR3 is built from 15 residues. The germline CDR1 and CDR2 sequences are MNHEY and SVGAGI. CDR3 in amino acids: CASTPPGTGSSEQYF. CDR3 bases: TGTGCCAGCACCCCCCCCGGGACAGGGAGTTCCGAGCAGTACTTC.

The V call is TRBV27, the J call TRBJ2-5, with D uncertain. CDR3 length: 14 amino acids. V was pared by 7 bases and J by 3 bases, with 15 bases between. The germline V gene encodes CDR1 MNHEY and CDR2 SMNVEV (reference sequence). The CDR3 DNA is TGTGCCAGCAAAAATTTTAGGAAGGAAGAGACCCAGTACTTC. Amino acids: CASKNFRKEETQYF.

The chain carries TRBV4-2 and TRBJ1-1; D is uncertain. The CDR3 sequence is 12 residues long. Germline lookup yields CDR1 LGHNA and CDR2 YNFKEQ. V lost 3 bases and J 5 bases, leaving 7 bases between the germline ends. The chain's CDR3 is CASSHAGTEAFF. The DNA for the CDR3 is TGTGCCAGCAGCCACGCGGGGACTGAAGCTTTCTTT.

V gene TRBV19 combines with J gene TRBJ1-5, with a tentative D call TRBD1 (6 bases). Trimming took off 3 bases at V and 5 bases at J, with 11 bases between the two ends. The germline gives CDR1 LNHDA, CDR2 SQIVND (reference sequence). The CDR3 extends over 14 amino acids. The chain's CDR3 is CASSIDRSYQPQHF. The CDR3 DNA reads as TGTGCCAGTAGTATTGACAGGAGCTATCAGCCCCAGCATTTT.

The chain links TRBV3-1 (or the pseudogene TRBV3-2) to TRBJ1-1; the D gene is possibly TRBD1 (6 bases). Trimming cost V 4 bases and J 1 base, with 10 bases left between them. The CDR3 runs to 14 residues. Germline CDR1 reads LGHDT; CDR2 reads YNNKEL (reference sequence). The CDR3 region is CASSPLQGNTEAFF. Written as DNA, the CDR3 is TGTGCCAGCAGCCCTTTACAGGGGAACACTGAAGCTTTCTTT.

In its sample, this clone was seen once. The chain carries TRBV19 and TRBJ2-7; 9 bases are shared with TRBD1. The CDR3 sequence is 15 residues long. In germline, CDR1 is LNHDA, CDR2 SQIVND (reference sequence). V shed 5 bases and J 3 bases; nucleotides not matched to a gene: 8. CDR3 sequence: CASSLGQGEIYEQYF. CDR3 DNA: TGTGCCAGTAGTTTGGGACAGGGCGAAATCTACGAGCAGTACTTC.

The chain links TRBV18 to TRBJ1-5; the match to TRBD1 covers 9 bases. This CDR3 has 16 amino acids. Germline trimming cut 0 bases from V and 3 bases from J; bases unmatched to any gene: 3. In germline, CDR1 is KGHSH, CDR2 LQKENI. The CDR3 bases are TGTGCCAGCTCACCACCCGGGACAGGGAACAATCAGCCCCAGCATTTT. It specifies CASSPPGTGNNQPQHF.

V is TRBV7-2 and J is TRBJ1-1, with D uncertain. The germline V gene has CDR1 SGHTA and CDR2 FQGNSA. This CDR3 contains 16 residues. Trimming removed 6 bases from V and 1 base from J, with 18 bases in between. The DNA of the CDR3 is TGTGCCAGCAGTTTCTTTAACTCTGCTAAGAACACTGAAGCTTTCTTT. Its translation: CASSFFNSAKNTEAFF.

Only a few counts were recorded for this clone. This same CDR3 is encoded by further DNA sequences in the sample. The V gene is TRBV18, the J gene TRBJ2-2; D is unclear. Deletions cut 3 bases from V and 0 bases from J, with 2 bases between. CDR1 and CDR2 from the germline V gene are KGHSH and LQKENI. This CDR3 has 13 amino acids. The CDR3 protein is CASSPPNTGELFF. The CDR3 coding sequence is TGTGCCAGCTCACCTCCGAACACCGGGGAGCTGTTTTTT. Together with reference TRBV18 and TRBJ2-2, the CDR3 gives the full variable domain: NAGVMQNPRHLVRRRGQEARLRCSPMKGHSHVYWYRQLPEEGLKFMVYLQKENIIDESGMPKERFSAEFPKEGPSILRIQQVVRGDSAAYFCASSPPNTGELFFGEGSRLTVL.

The CDR3 DNA sequence: TGTGCCAGCACCACCCCAGGGCAGGGCATTAATGGCTACACCTTC. Translating gives CASTTPGQGINGYTF. The rearrangement uses TRBV28 and TRBJ1-2; possible D gene TRBD1, 5 bases. CDR3 size: 15 residues. Germline-derived CDR1 and CDR2 are MDHEN and SYDVKM. V was clipped by 7 bases and J by 6 bases, with 21 bases between them.

This clone occurred a few times. V usage is TRBV14 and J usage is TRBJ2-7; D may be TRBD1 (6 bases). The CDR3 runs 15 residues. Trimming removed 4 bases at V and 3 bases at J, with 16 bases between. The V gene's germline CDR1 is SGHDN and CDR2 FVKESK. The CDR3 coding sequence is TGTGCCAGCAGCCCCCTGGGGGCAGAGGACTACGAGCAGTACTTC. It codes for CASSPLGAEDYEQYF.

This clone has a single count. V is TRBV15 and J is TRBJ1-1; 8 bases are a match to TRBD1. With 1 base clipped from V and 6 bases from J, the junction kept 4 bases outside the gene matches. The CDR3 has 14 residues. Germline V gives CDR1 LNHNV, CDR2 YYDKDF (reference sequence). Here the CDR3 reads CATSRATGGPEAFF. The CDR3 DNA is TGTGCCACCAGCAGAGCCACAGGGGGTCCTGAAGCTTTCTTT.

For the CDR3, the DNA is TGCAGTGCTAGAGATGGCCGGGCCCAGCATTTT. Its translation is CSARDGRAQHF. V and J are TRBV20-1 and TRBJ1-5; D is unresolved. The germline V gene encodes CDR1 DFQATT and CDR2 SNEGSKA (reference sequence). The CDR3 consists of 11 residues. Deletions cut 0 bases from V and 11 bases from J, with 8 bases between.

The chain combines TRBV28 with TRBJ2-3; D tentatively reads TRBD1 or TRBD2 (5 bases each). The germline CDR1 and CDR2 sequences are MDHEN and SYDVKM. The CDR3 length is 14 residues. Trimming left V 11 bases short and J 4 bases short, with 19 bases between. CDR3 DNA: TGTGCCTCCGGGGCGGCGGACTCCGCAGATACGCAGTATTTT. Translated, it gives CASGAADSADTQYF.

The chain uses TRBV29-1 and TRBJ1-3; no firm D call. CDR3 size: 14 residues. Germline V gene sequence: CDR1 SQVTM, CDR2 ANQGSEA. Trimming shortened V by 0 bases and J by 4 bases, and 10 bases separated the two germline ends. CDR3 sequence: CSVEEMRRGNTIYF. The CDR3 DNA follows: TGCAGCGTTGAAGAAATGAGACGAGGAAACACCATATATTTT.

The chain is built from TRBV5-6 and TRBJ1-2; D is unresolved. This CDR3 is 15 amino acids long. Germline CDR1 reads SGHDT; CDR2 reads YYEEEE. The V gene lost 4 bases and the J gene lost 5 bases, with 18 bases spanning the gap. The CDR3 sequence: CASSRTLDGRYGYTF. The DNA of the CDR3 is TGTGCCAGCAGCCGCACTCTGGACGGGAGATATGGCTACACCTTC.